This entry features one T cell receptor beta chain sequence. This CDR3 has 13 amino acids. Germline CDR1 and CDR2: SQVTM and ANQGSEA. V lost 5 bases and J lost 3, with 14 bases in between. The source of the sample is a study of CD8+ T cells in alopecia areata. RNA was isolated and reverse transcribed to cDNA, the sequencing template. Produced via immunoSEQ multiplex PCR; TCRdb's table is partial and in-frame only. This table holds roughly 65,000 clones, around half found once. The gene calls are TRBV29-1 and TRBJ2-7; D gene unclear. The origin of this receptor is a human donor with alopecia areata. The source material was CD8+ T cells sorted from blood, sampled at week 0. The CDR3 reads CSVIDTDGYEQYF. The CDR3 DNA reads TGCAGCGTTATCGACACGGACGGCTACGAGCAGTACTTC.